Listed below are T cell receptor beta chains from one sample, sequenced in a study of T cells in Graves' hyperthyroidism and ophthalmopathy. TCRdb re-derived calls from the multiplex PCR reads in MiXCR, one entry per CDR3 protein. The table lists hundreds of thousands of distinct CDR3 sequences, about 17% of them singletons. The sequenced material came from blood. The receptors come from a woman aged 25 to 39 with Graves' hyperthyroidism. CDR3s include the opening cysteine and the closing phenylalanine or tryptophan. D genes are given only for firm matches. Clone size is not always given. Where it is, it says once, few, many or a class for expanded clones.

D,size,J,length,V,CDR3,DNA
TRBD1,NA,TRBJ1-1,12,TRBV29-1,CSAKQGDTEAFF,TGCAGCGCCAAACAGGGGGACACTGAAGCTTTCTTT
NA,NA,TRBJ2-5,16,TRBV6-1,CASRSSPRASVQTQYF,TGTGCCAGCAGATCCTCCCCCCGGGCTAGCGTTCAGACCCAGTACTTC
NA,NA,TRBJ1-1,13,TRBV30,CAWSRRPNTEAFF,TGTGCCTGGAGTCGTCGGCCGAACACTGAAGCTTTCTTT
TRBD1,NA,TRBJ2-5,15,TRBV6-1,CASSWDRGPTETQYF,TGTGCCAGCAGTTGGGACAGGGGGCCGACGGAGACCCAGTACTTC
NA,many,TRBJ2-3,13,TRBV12-5,CASGPQNTDTQYF,TGTGCTAGTGGCCCTCAGAACACAGATACGCAGTATTTT
NA,few,TRBJ2-2,14,TRBV5-1,CASSGGPNTGELFF,TGCGCCAGCAGCGGGGGCCCTAACACCGGGGAGCTGTTTTTT
TRBD2,many,TRBJ2-1,16,TRBV12-3/TRBV12-4,CASSRRLAGVRSEQFF,TGTGCCAGCAGCCGGAGACTAGCGGGAGTTCGAAGTGAGCAGTTCTTC
NA,NA,TRBJ1-1,13,TRBV5-1,CASSLSEITEAFF,TGCGCCAGCAGCTTGTCCGAGATCACTGAAGCTTTCTTT
TRBD2,NA,TRBJ2-7,14,TRBV19,CASSISSGVYEQYF,TGTGCCAGTAGTATTTCTAGCGGGGTCTACGAGCAGTACTTC
TRBD2,many,TRBJ2-7,14,TRBV20-1,CSASPPSGGYEQYF,TGCAGTGCTAGCCCGCCTAGCGGGGGCTACGAGCAGTACTTC
TRBD2,many,TRBJ2-7,15,TRBV13,CASSFWTSGAYEQYF,TGTGCCAGCAGCTTCTGGACTAGCGGGGCCTACGAGCAGTACTTC
TRBD2,many,TRBJ2-3,15,TRBV20-1,CSVRGLALSTDTQYF,TGCAGTGTCCGAGGACTAGCGCTTTCCACAGATACGCAGTATTTT
TRBD1,many,TRBJ2-1,14,TRBV18,CASSPQGANNEQFF,TGTGCCAGCTCACCGCAGGGGGCGAACAATGAGCAGTTCTTC
NA,once,TRBJ2-5,13,TRBV29-1,CSVEDGPAEAQYF,TGCAGCGTTGAGGACGGGCCTGCAGAGGCCCAGTACTTC
NA,few,TRBJ1-2,12,TRBV6-1,CASRDLNYGYTF,TGTGCCAGCAGGGACCTTAACTATGGCTACACCTTC
NA,NA,TRBJ2-7,14,TRBV25-1,CASQQRLLGYEQYF,TGTGCCAGCCAACAAAGACTTCTGGGCTACGAGCAGTACTTC
NA,many,TRBJ1-5,13,TRBV5-1,CASRLGGNQPQHF,TGCGCCAGCAGGCTCGGTGGCAATCAGCCCCAGCATTTT
NA,few,TRBJ2-2,13,TRBV7-3,CASSPTETGELFF,TGTGCCAGCAGCCCGACAGAGACCGGGGAGCTGTTTTTT
TRBD1,many,TRBJ1-4,15,TRBV18,CASSPEQGRGVKLFF,TGTGCCAGCTCACCAGAACAGGGGCGAGGGGTAAAACTGTTTTTT
TRBD1,many,TRBJ1-1,15,TRBV20-1,CSATLDRRGIIEAFF,TGCAGTGCTACCCTGGACAGGAGGGGGATCATTGAAGCTTTCTTT
TRBD1,many,TRBJ2-1,15,TRBV6-1,CASREDRGLYNEQFF,TGTGCCAGCAGGGAAGACAGGGGGCTCTACAATGAGCAGTTCTTC
NA,NA,TRBJ2-4,13,TRBV5-1,CASSPPGGNIQYF,TGCGCCAGCAGCCCCCCGGGTGGAAACATTCAGTACTTC
NA,many,TRBJ2-7,13,TRBV6-2/TRBV6-3,CASKAPFIHEQYF,TGTGCCAGCAAGGCCCCCTTTATCCACGAGCAGTACTTC
TRBD1,many,TRBJ1-2,14,TRBV6-1,CASRGGQGIYGYTF,TGTGCCAGCAGGGGAGGACAGGGTATTTATGGCTACACCTTC
NA,many,TRBJ2-2,13,TRBV9,CASSVDLPGELFF,TGTGCCAGCAGCGTAGATCTGCCCGGGGAGCTGTTTTTT
TRBD1,NA,TRBJ2-5,15,TRBV19,CASSPGQGAWETQYF,TGTGCCAGTAGCCCCGGACAGGGGGCGTGGGAGACCCAGTACTTC
NA,many,TRBJ2-3,15,TRBV28,CASSWIGSYTDTQYF,TGTGCCAGCAGTTGGATAGGGTCATACACAGATACGCAGTATTTT
NA,many,TRBJ1-1,16,TRBV6-2/TRBV6-3,CASSAQQGGYGTEAFF,TGTGCCAGCAGTGCCCAGCAGGGAGGGTATGGAACTGAAGCTTTCTTT
TRBD2,NA,TRBJ2-3,14,TRBV3-1,CASSLGLGSDTQYF,TGTGCCAGCAGTCTCGGACTAGGGTCAGATACGCAGTATTTT
TRBD1,once,TRBJ2-3,15,TRBV20-1,CSAREQGDNTDTQYF,TGCAGTGCTAGGGAACAGGGGGACAACACAGATACGCAGTATTTT
TRBD1,few,TRBJ2-5,15,TRBV19,CASSGTGQGEETQYF,TGTGCCAGTAGTGGGACGGGACAGGGGGAAGAGACCCAGTACTTC
NA,few,TRBJ2-1,14,TRBV6-1,CASRPRAQGNEQFF,TGTGCCAGCCGTCCGCGCGCCCAGGGCAATGAGCAGTTCTTC
TRBD2,many,TRBJ2-3,18,TRBV4-1,CASNRGLAGMSGTDTQYF,TGCGCCAGCAATAGAGGACTAGCGGGGATGTCTGGCACAGATACGCAGTATTTT
NA,NA,TRBJ2-1,11,TRBV28,CASSAEGRQFF,TGTGCCAGCAGTGCCGAGGGGCGGCAGTTCTTC
TRBD2,few,TRBJ2-1,14,TRBV10-1,CATSPSGSMNEQFF,TGCGCCACCTCGCCTAGCGGGAGTATGAATGAGCAGTTCTTC
NA,few,TRBJ1-1,13,TRBV11-3,CASSQDGLGEAFF,TGTGCCAGCAGCCAAGACGGGCTGGGTGAAGCTTTCTTT
NA,NA,TRBJ1-1,14,TRBV7-9,CASSLALFGAEAFF,TGTGCCAGCAGCTTAGCGCTCTTTGGCGCCGAAGCTTTCTTT
TRBD2,many,TRBJ2-2,17,TRBV28,CASRSMILAANTGELFF,TGTGCCAGCAGATCTATGATTCTAGCGGCGAACACCGGGGAGCTGTTTTTT
NA,NA,TRBJ2-7,14,TRBV20-1,CGARSGPIRYEQYF,TGCGGTGCCAGATCGGGACCGATACGCTACGAGCAGTACTTC
NA,many,TRBJ1-1,15,TRBV27,CASSLTLSMNTEAFF,TGTGCCAGCAGTTTAACTCTTTCCATGAACACTGAAGCTTTCTTT
NA,few,TRBJ2-6,14,TRBV29-1,CSVAEGHGANVLTF,TGCAGCGTTGCTGAGGGGCATGGGGCCAACGTCCTGACTTTC
NA,few,TRBJ2-1,15,TRBV30,CAWSWGRVAKNEQFF,TGTGCCTGGAGTTGGGGAAGGGTCGCTAAAAATGAGCAGTTCTTC